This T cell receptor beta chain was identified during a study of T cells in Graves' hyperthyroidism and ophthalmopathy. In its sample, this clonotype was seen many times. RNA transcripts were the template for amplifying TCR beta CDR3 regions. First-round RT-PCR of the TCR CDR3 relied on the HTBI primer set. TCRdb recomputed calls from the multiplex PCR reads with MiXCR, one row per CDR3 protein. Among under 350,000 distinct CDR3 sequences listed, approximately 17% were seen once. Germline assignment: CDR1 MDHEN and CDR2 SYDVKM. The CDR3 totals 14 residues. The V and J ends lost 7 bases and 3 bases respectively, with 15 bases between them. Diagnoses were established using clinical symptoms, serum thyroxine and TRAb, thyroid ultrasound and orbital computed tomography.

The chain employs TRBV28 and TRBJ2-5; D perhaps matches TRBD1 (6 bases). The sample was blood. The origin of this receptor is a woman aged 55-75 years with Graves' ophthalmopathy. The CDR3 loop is CASTQPGQKETQYF. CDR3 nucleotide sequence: TGTGCCAGCACACAACCGGGACAAAAAGAGACCCAGTACTTC.